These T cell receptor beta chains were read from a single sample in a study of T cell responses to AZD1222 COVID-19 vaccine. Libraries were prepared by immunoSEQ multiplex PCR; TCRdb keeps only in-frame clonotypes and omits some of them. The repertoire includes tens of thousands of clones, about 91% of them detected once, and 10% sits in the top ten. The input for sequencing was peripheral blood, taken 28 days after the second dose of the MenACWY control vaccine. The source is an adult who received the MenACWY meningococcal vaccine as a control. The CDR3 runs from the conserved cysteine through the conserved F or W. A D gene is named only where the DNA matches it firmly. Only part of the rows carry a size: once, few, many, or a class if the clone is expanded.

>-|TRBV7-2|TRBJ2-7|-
CASSLTLGAYEQYF
TGTGCCAGCAGCCTCACTCTGGGGGCCTACGAGCAGTACTTC
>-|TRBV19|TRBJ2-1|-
CASSIGGRQLVEQFF
TGTGCCAGTAGTATAGGTGGTCGACAACTTGTTGAGCAGTTCTTC
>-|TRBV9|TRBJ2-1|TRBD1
CASSGTGYNEQFF
TGTGCCAGCAGCGGGACAGGGTACAATGAGCAGTTCTTC
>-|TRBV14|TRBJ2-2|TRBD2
CASSPREQRGATGELFF
TGTGCCAGCAGCCCCCGGGAGCAGCGGGGGGCTACCGGGGAGCTGTTTTTT
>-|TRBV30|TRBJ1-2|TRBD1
CAWSPGGQGVYGYTF
TGTGCCTGGAGTCCGGGGGGACAGGGGGTCTATGGCTACACCTTC
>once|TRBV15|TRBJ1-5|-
CATSREGRLYGQPQHF
TGTGCCACCAGCAGAGAGGGACGGTTATACGGTCAGCCCCAGCATTTT
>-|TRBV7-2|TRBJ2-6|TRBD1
CASSLGTGQFSGANVLTF
TGTGCCAGCAGCTTAGGGACAGGGCAATTCTCTGGGGCCAACGTCCTGACTTTC
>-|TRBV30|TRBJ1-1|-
CAWGVPGSRLREAFF
TGTGCCTGGGGGGTGCCCGGCAGCCGCTTAAGGGAGGCTTTCTTT
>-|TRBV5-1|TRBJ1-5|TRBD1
CASSLMPGTGDQPQHF
TGCGCCAGCAGCCTTATGCCCGGGACAGGGGATCAGCCCCAGCATTTT
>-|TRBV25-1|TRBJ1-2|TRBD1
CASSLTGGALYGYTF
TGTGCCAGCTCTTTGACAGGGGGCGCCCTCTATGGCTACACCTTC
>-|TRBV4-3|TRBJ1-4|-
CASSQSRTRNEKLFF
TGCGCCAGCAGCCAGAGCAGGACACGGAATGAAAAACTGTTTTTT
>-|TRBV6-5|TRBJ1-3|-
CASSPRLGNTIYF
TGTGCCAGCAGTCCCCGCTTGGGAAACACCATATATTTT
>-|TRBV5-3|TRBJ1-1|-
CARSLVRGPEAFF
TGTGCCAGAAGCTTGGTCCGGGGACCTGAAGCTTTCTTT
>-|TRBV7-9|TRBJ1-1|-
CASSWDSPRGAAFF
TGTGCCAGCAGCTGGGACTCCCCAAGAGGTGCGGCTTTCTTT
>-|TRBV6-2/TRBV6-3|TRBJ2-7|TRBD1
CASSPRTGDSYEQYF
TGTGCCAGCAGCCCTAGGACAGGCGATTCCTACGAGCAGTACTTC
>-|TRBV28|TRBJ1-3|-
CASSSFGLGGANTIYF
TGTGCCAGCAGTTCCTTCGGCTTGGGGGGGGCAAACACCATATATTTT
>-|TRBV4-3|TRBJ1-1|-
CASSSGEAGTEAFF
TGCGCCAGCAGCTCCGGAGAGGCTGGCACTGAAGCTTTCTTT
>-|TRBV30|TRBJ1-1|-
CAWSVTGRPTFF
TGTGCCTGGAGTGTAACCGGACGTCCGACTTTCTTT
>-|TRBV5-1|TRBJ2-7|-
CASSPGTGSQYF
TGCGCCAGCAGCCCCGGCACGGGATCGCAGTACTTC
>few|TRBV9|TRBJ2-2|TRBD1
CASSLRDRENYSGELFF
TGTGCCAGCAGTTTACGAGACAGGGAAAATTATTCCGGGGAGCTGTTTTTT
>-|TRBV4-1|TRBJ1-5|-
CASSQVSEQGRFNQPQHF
TGCGCCAGCAGCCAAGTTTCGGAACAGGGCCGGTTCAATCAGCCCCAGCATTTT
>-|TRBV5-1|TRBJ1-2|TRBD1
CASSPDRGMGGYTF
TGCGCCAGCAGCCCAGACAGGGGAATGGGTGGCTACACCTTC
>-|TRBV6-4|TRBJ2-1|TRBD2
CASSDSTSGADEQFF
TGTGCCAGCAGTGACTCGACTAGCGGGGCGGATGAGCAGTTCTTC
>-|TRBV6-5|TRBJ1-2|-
CATVSGSPYGYTF
TGTGCCACCGTATCGGGGTCCCCATATGGCTACACCTTC
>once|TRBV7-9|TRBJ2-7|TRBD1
CALGQPYEQYF
TGTGCCTTGGGACAGCCCTACGAGCAGTACTTC
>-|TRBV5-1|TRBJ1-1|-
CASSFSSGGPEAFF
TGCGCCAGCAGCTTTTCATCTGGGGGCCCTGAAGCTTTCTTT
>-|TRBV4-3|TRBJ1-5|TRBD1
CASSQERGRPQHF
TGCGCCAGCAGCCAAGAAAGGGGGCGGCCCCAGCATTTT
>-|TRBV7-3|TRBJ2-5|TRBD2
CASSIPGTSGGARQETQYF
TGTGCCAGCAGCATCCCCGGGACTAGCGGGGGGGCCCGCCAAGAGACCCAGTACTTC
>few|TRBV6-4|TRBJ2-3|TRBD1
CASSDGQGADTQYF
TGTGCCAGCAGTGACGGACAGGGGGCAGATACGCAGTATTTT
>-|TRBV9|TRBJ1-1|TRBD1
CASSKRTGRGTEAFF
TGTGCCAGCAGCAAACGGACAGGGAGGGGCACTGAAGCTTTCTTT
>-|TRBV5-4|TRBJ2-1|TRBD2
CASSPAREWEGYNEQFF
TGTGCCAGCAGTCCCGCTCGGGAGTGGGAGGGGTACAATGAGCAGTTCTTC
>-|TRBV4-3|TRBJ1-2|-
CASSQDTRGLGGYTF
TGCGCCAGCAGCCAAGATACCCGGGGTTTAGGCGGCTACACCTTC
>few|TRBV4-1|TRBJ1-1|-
CASSQVLAGVMNTEAFF
TGCGCCAGCAGCCAAGTGCTAGCGGGGGTCATGAACACTGAAGCTTTCTTT
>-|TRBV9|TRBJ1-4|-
CASSVGWTSTNEKLFF
TGTGCCAGCAGCGTAGGATGGACATCAACTAATGAAAAACTGTTTTTT
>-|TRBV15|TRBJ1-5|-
CATSREPASNQPQHF
TGTGCCACCAGCAGAGAGCCGGCTAGCAATCAGCCCCAGCATTTT
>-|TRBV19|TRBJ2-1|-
CASRYNGMGNEQFF
TGTGCCAGTAGGTATAACGGAATGGGGAATGAGCAGTTCTTC
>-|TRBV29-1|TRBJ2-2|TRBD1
CSAQIGQGAGELFF
TGCAGCGCTCAGATAGGACAGGGTGCCGGGGAGCTGTTTTTT
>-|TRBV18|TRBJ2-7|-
CASSPQYEQYF
TGTGCCAGCTCACCACAATACGAGCAGTACTTC
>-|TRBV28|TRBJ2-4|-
CASSSPPQAPHF
TGTGCCAGCAGTTCCCCCCCTCAGGCTCCGCACTTC
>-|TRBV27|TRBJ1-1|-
CASSFSVRGRGNTEAFF
TGTGCCAGCAGTTTTTCGGTGAGGGGCAGGGGTAACACTGAAGCTTTCTTT
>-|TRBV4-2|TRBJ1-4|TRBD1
CASSEGQTATNEKLFF
TGTGCCAGCAGCGAGGGACAGACGGCAACTAATGAAAAACTGTTTTTT
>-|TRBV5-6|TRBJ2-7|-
CASSLDRYEQYF
TGTGCCAGCAGCTTGGATAGGTACGAGCAGTACTTC
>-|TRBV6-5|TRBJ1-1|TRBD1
CASILTPGQLEAFF
TGTGCCAGCATCTTAACCCCGGGACAGTTAGAAGCTTTCTTT
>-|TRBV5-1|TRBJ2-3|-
CASSSSPRYTDTQYF
TGCGCCAGCAGCTCCAGCCCAAGGTACACAGATACGCAGTATTTT
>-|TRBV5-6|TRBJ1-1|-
CASSLMRAEAFF
TGTGCCAGCAGCTTGATGAGGGCTGAAGCTTTCTTT
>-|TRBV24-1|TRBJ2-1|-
CATSDSDSWNEQFF
TGTGCCACCAGTGATTCGGACAGTTGGAATGAGCAGTTCTTC